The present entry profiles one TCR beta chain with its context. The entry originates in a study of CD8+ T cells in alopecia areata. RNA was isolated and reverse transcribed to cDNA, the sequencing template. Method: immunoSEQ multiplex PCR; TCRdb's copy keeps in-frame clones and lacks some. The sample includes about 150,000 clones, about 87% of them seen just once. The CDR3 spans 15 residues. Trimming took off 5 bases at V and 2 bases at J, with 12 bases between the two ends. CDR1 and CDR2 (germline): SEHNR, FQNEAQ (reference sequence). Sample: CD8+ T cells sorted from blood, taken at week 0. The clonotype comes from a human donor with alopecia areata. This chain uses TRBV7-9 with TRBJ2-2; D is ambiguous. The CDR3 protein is CASSPSPGNTGELFF. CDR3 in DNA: TGTGCCAGCAGCCCGAGCCCCGGTAACACCGGGGAGCTGTTTTTT.